Shown below are 4 T cell receptor beta chains from a single sample sequenced in a study of chemoradiotherapy in HPV16-positive cancers. The repertoire was sequenced with immunoSEQ multiplex PCR; TCRdb's copy has only in-frame clones and lacks some. The sample has around 15,000 clones; roughly 79% are singletons. Sample collection was performed from a patient who underwent chemoradiotherapy. Every receptor here comes from a human donor with HPV-associated anogenital cancer.

This chain uses TRBV6-1 with TRBJ2-1; TRBD2 is a possible D gene (5 bases). Deletions cut 7 bases from V and 10 bases from J, with 20 bases between. In germline, CDR1 is MNHNS, CDR2 SASEGT. The CDR3 runs 14 residues. The CDR3 here is CASTRGSGGTEQFF. The CDR3 DNA sequence: TGTGCCAGCACCCGAGGGTCTGGCGGAACAGAGCAGTTCTTC.

The V and J genes are TRBV4-2 and TRBJ1-1; TRBD1 matches 8 bases. The CDR3 contains 14 residues. The junction had 7 bases not matched to a gene; V was cut back by 4 bases and J by 6 bases. Germline assignment: CDR1 LGHNA and CDR2 YNFKEQ. CDR3 DNA sequence: TGTGCCAGCAGCCGCGTCGACAGGGGCGCTGAAGCTTTCTTT. It codes for CASSRVDRGAEAFF.

This chain links TRBV6-5 with TRBJ1-1; D is perhaps TRBD1 (5 bases). The CDR3 covers 12 residues. V was clipped by 2 bases and J by 5 bases, with 6 bases between them. Germline V gene lookup returns CDR1 MNHEY and CDR2 SVGAGI. The CDR3: CASSYGGTEAFF. The CDR3 nucleotides read TGTGCCAGCAGTTACGGGGGTACTGAAGCTTTCTTT.

This sequence joins TRBV2 and TRBJ2-5, with a weak D call TRBD1 (6 bases). The CDR3 extends over 11 amino acids. V was shortened by 6 bases and J by 11 bases, with 13 bases between the two germline ends. Germline V lookup: CDR1 SNHLY, CDR2 FYNNEI. CDR3 in amino acids: CASSQEGVQYF. Written as DNA, the CDR3 is TGTGCCAGCAGCCAAGAGGGGGTTCAGTACTTC. Full variable domain (remainder filled in from reference TRBV2 and TRBJ2-5): EPEVTQTPSHQVTQMGQEVILRCVPISNHLYFYWYRQILGQKVEFLVSFYNNEISEKSEIFDDQFSVERPDGSNFTLKIRSTKLEDSAMYFCASSQEGVQYFGPGTRLLVL.